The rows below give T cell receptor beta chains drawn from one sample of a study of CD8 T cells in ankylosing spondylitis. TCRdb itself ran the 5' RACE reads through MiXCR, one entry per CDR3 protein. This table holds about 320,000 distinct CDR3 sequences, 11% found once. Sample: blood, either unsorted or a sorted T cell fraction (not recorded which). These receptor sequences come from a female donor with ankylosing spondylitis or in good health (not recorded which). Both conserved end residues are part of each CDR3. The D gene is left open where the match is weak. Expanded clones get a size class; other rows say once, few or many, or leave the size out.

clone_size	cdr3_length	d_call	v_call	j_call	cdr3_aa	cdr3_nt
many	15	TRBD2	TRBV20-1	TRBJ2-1	CSADPRGRTKNEQFF	TGCAGTGCTGACCCTCGCGGGAGGACTAAGAATGAGCAGTTCTTC
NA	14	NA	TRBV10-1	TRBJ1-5	CASSDDGYNQPQHF	TGCGCCAGCAGTGATGACGGCTACAATCAGCCCCAGCATTTT
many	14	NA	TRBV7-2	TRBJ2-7	CASSLGSGGYEQYF	TGTGCCAGCAGCTTAGGTTCCGGCGGCTACGAGCAGTACTTC
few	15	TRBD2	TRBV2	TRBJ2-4	CASTRGTETKNIQYF	TGTGCCAGCACGCGGGGGACCGAGACCAAAAACATTCAGTACTTC
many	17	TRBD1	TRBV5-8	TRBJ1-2	CASSLVRTGRPNYGYTF	TGTGCCAGCAGCTTGGTTAGGACAGGAAGACCTAACTATGGCTACACCTTC
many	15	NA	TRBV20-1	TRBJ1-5	CSARDLTVSNQPQHF	TGCAGTGCTAGAGATTTGACAGTGAGCAATCAGCCCCAGCATTTT
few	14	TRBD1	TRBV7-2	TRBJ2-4	CASSPFKQGNIQYF	TGTGCCAGCAGCCCGTTCAAACAGGGGAACATTCAGTACTTC
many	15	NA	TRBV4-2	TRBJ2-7	CASSQKRDSGYEQYF	TGTGCCAGCAGCCAAAAAAGGGACTCCGGATACGAGCAGTACTTC
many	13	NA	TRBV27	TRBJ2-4	CASSQGAKNIQYF	TGTGCCAGCAGTCAAGGGGCCAAAAACATTCAGTACTTC
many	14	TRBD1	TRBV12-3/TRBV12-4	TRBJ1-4	CASSPTGEAGKLFF	TGTGCCAGCAGTCCGACAGGGGAGGCGGGAAAACTGTTTTTT
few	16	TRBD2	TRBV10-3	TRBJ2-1	CAISESSGSGDNEQFF	TGTGCCATCAGTGAGTCTAGCGGGAGTGGGGACAATGAGCAGTTCTTC
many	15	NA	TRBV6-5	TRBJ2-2	CASSRSQGYTGELFF	TGTGCCAGCAGTCGCTCGCAGGGGTACACCGGGGAGCTGTTTTTT
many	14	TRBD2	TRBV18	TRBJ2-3	CASSVAGDRDTQYF	TGTGCCAGCTCGGTAGCGGGGGATCGAGATACGCAGTATTTT
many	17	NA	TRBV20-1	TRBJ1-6	CSARDHSRSSYNSPLHF	TGCAGTGCTAGAGATCACAGTAGGAGCTCCTATAATTCACCCCTCCACTTT
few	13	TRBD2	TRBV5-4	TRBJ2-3	CASGGLGTDTQYF	TGTGCCTCGGGGGGGCTCGGCACAGATACGCAGTATTTT
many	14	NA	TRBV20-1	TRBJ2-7	CSARLQGWDYEQYF	TGCAGTGCCCGATTACAGGGTTGGGACTACGAGCAGTACTTC
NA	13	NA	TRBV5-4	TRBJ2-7	CASSLDYDYEQYF	TGTGCCAGCAGCTTGGACTACGACTACGAGCAGTACTTC
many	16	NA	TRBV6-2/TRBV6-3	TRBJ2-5	CASRNLRRELVGTQYF	TGTGCCAGCAGGAATCTTAGAAGGGAGTTAGTCGGGACCCAGTACTTC
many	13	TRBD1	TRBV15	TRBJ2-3	CATKTGGKDTQYF	TGTGCCACCAAAACAGGGGGGAAGGATACGCAGTATTTT
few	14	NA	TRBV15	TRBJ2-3	CATSPPGLGDTQYF	TGTGCCACCAGCCCTCCGGGTTTGGGGGATACGCAGTATTTT
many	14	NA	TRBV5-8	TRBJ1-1	CASSAHVVDTEAFF	TGTGCCAGCAGCGCGCACGTAGTGGACACTGAAGCTTTCTTT
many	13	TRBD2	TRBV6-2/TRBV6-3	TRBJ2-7	CASSYPGGYEQYF	TGTGCCAGCAGTTATCCGGGAGGGTACGAGCAGTACTTC
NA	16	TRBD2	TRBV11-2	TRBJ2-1	CASSLEASGRYNEQFF	TGTGCCAGCAGCTTAGAGGCTAGCGGGAGATACAATGAGCAGTTCTTC
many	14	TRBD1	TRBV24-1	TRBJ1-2	CATSDPTGNYGYTF	TGTGCCACCAGTGATCCGACAGGGAACTATGGCTACACCTTC
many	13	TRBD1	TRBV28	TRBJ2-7	CASTVTGTYEQYF	TGTGCCAGCACCGTGACAGGGACCTACGAGCAGTACTTC
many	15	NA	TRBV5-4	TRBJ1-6	CASSRAGLVNSPLHF	TGTGCCAGCAGCCGGGCGGGGTTGGTTAATTCACCCCTCCACTTT
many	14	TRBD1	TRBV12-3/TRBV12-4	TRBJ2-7	CASSYGTGGREQYF	TGTGCCAGCAGTTACGGGACAGGGGGCCGGGAGCAGTACTTC
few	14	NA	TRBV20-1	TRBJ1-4	CSARDQGTSEKLFF	TGCAGTGCTAGAGATCAGGGGACTTCTGAAAAACTGTTTTTT
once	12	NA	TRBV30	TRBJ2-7	CAWSMKGIQQYF	TGTGCCTGGAGCATGAAAGGTATACAGCAGTACTTC
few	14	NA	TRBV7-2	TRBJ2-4	CASSLEPLVGIQYF	TGTGCCAGCAGCTTAGAGCCCTTAGTGGGCATTCAGTACTTC
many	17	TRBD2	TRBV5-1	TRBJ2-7	CASSLGPSGRSSYEQYF	TGCGCCAGCAGCTTGGGGCCTAGCGGGAGGTCTTCCTACGAGCAGTACTTC
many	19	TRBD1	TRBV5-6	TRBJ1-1	CASSTSRITGGSRNTEAFF	TGTGCCAGCAGCACCTCGCGAATAACAGGGGGATCGCGAAACACTGAAGCTTTCTTT
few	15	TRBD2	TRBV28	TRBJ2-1	CASRRTSGGYNEQFF	TGTGCCAGCAGACGAACTAGCGGGGGCTACAATGAGCAGTTCTTC
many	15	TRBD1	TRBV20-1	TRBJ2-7	CSARGGPGGDYEQYF	TGCAGTGCTAGAGGGGGGCCAGGGGGCGACTACGAGCAGTACTTC
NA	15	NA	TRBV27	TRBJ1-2	CASSRTALTNYGYTF	TGTGCCAGCAGTCGGACAGCCCTCACTAACTATGGCTACACCTTC